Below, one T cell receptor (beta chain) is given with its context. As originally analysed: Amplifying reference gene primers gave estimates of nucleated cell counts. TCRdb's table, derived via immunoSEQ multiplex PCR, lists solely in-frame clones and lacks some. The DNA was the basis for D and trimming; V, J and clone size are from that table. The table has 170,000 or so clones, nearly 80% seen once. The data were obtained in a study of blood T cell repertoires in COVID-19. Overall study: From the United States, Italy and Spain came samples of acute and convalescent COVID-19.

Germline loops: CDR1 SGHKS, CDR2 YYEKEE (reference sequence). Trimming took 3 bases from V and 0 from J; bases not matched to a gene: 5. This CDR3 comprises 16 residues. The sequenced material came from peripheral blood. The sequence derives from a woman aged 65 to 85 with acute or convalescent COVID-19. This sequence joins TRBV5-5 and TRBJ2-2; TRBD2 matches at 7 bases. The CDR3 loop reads CASSYLGGANTGELFF. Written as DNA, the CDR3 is TGTGCCAGCAGCTACCTGGGAGGGGCGAACACCGGGGAGCTGTTTTTT.